One sample yielded the 7 T cell receptor beta chains listed below, sequenced in a study of shared clonotypes between healthy human individuals. Only CD45RO-negative cells positively selected for CCR7 counted as naive CD8 cells, so terminally differentiated effector memory CD45RA+ cells were excluded. This table comes from immunoSEQ multiplex PCR, and its TCRdb copy is limited to in-frame clones, with some not included. The table includes some 580,000 clones, 95% to 98% detected once. Material: naive CD8+ T cells sorted from blood. The receptors were sampled from a man in his thirties or forties in good health.

This chain links TRBV6-1 with TRBJ2-7; 7 bases line up with TRBD1. CDR3 size: 14 residues. Germline CDR1 reads MNHNS; CDR2 reads SASEGT. V was clipped by 4 bases and J by 0 bases; unmatched bases: 3. The CDR3 sequence: CASSGSGGSYEQYF. Here the CDR3 DNA reads TGTGCCAGCAGTGGGTCAGGGGGCTCCTACGAGCAGTACTTC.

The chain recombines TRBV29-1 with TRBJ2-7, with D possibly called TRBD1 or TRBD2 (5 bases each). V dropped 5 bases and J dropped 0 bases, with 14 bases sitting between them. This CDR3 contains 14 residues. Germline values: CDR1 SQVTM, CDR2 ANQGSEA. The CDR3 protein is CSVSGTGSSYEQYF. In DNA form, the CDR3 reads TGCAGCGTTTCCGGGACGGGGAGCTCCTACGAGCAGTACTTC.

The rearrangement uses TRBV7-9 and TRBJ1-3; maybe TRBD1 (5 bases). V was cut by 5 bases and J by 8 bases, with 13 bases left in between. CDR3 length equals 13 residues. Germline V gene sequence: CDR1 SEHNR, CDR2 FQNEAQ (reference sequence). The DNA of the CDR3 is TGTGCCAGCAGCCAGGGCCTGGATTACACCATATATTTT. It specifies CASSQGLDYTIYF.

The chain couples TRBV18 to TRBJ2-1, with 12 positions matching TRBD2. After removal of 8 bases from V and 4 bases from J, the junction contained 6 bases not matched to a gene. Germline CDR1 is KGHSH and CDR2 is LQKENI. This CDR3 spans 15 amino acids. CDR3 residues: CASKTSGSKYNEQFF. The DNA of the CDR3 is TGTGCCAGCAAGACTAGCGGGAGTAAATACAATGAGCAGTTCTTC.

The rearrangement links TRBV7-9 to TRBJ2-3; D is ambiguous. This CDR3 has 16 amino acids. Per the germline V gene, CDR1 is SEHNR and CDR2 is FQNEAQ (reference sequence). The ends were cut back, 5 bases at V and 0 bases at J, with 15 bases in the middle. The chain's CDR3 is CASSPARPTSTDTQYF. The CDR3 coding sequence is TGTGCCAGCAGCCCCGCCCGACCGACTAGCACAGATACGCAGTATTTT.

The chain carries TRBV10-3 and TRBJ1-5; D is ambiguous. This CDR3 is 14 amino acids long. With 0 bases removed from V and 4 bases from J, the gap between germline ends came to 7 bases. From germline, CDR1 is ENHRY and CDR2 SYGVKD. In DNA, the CDR3 is TGTGCCATCAGTGAGTCGGGTGGGAATCAGCCCCAGCATTTT. This translates into CAISESGGNQPQHF.

J is TRBJ2-1 and V is TRBV29-1; 9 positions match TRBD2. V was pared by 1 base and J by 9 bases, with 7 bases of the junction left unmatched. Germline assignment: CDR1 SQVTM and CDR2 ANQGSEA. CDR3 size: 14 residues. The CDR3 bases are TGCAGCGTTGAAGGGGGACTAGCTCGTACTGAGCAGTTCTTC. Protein sequence: CSVEGGLARTEQFF.